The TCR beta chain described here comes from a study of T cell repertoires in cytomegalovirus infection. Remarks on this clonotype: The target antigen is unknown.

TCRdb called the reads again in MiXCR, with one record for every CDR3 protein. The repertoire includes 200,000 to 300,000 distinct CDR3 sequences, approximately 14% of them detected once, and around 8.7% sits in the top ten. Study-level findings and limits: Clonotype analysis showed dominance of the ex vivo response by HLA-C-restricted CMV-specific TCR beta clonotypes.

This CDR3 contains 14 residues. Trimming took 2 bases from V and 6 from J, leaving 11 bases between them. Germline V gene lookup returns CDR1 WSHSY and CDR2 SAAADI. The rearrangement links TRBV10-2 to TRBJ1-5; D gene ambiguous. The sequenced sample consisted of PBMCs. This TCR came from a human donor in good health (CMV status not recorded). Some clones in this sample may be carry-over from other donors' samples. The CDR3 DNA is TGCGCCAGCAGTGAGGGCAGTCCGACTCAGCCCCAGCATTTT. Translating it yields CASSEGSPTQPQHF.